A single sample is the source of the 30 T cell receptor beta chains below, sequenced in a study of a mutant IDH1 vaccine in newly diagnosed glioma. Noted time point: week 23, last vaccination. Alongside topical imiquimod, each dose of vaccine comprised 300 ug of mutant IDH1 20-mer peptide. No antigen is known for these receptors. Sequencing was performed with immunoSEQ multiplex PCR; in TCRdb, only in-frame clones are kept and a portion is missing. The sample lists roughly 38,000 clones, over 70% occurring once. The specimen comprised PBMCs, sampled from a glioma patient whose treatment included an IDH1 peptide vaccine. Receptor source: a woman in her forties with glioma. Some clones in this sample may be carry-over from other donors' samples.

This clone was counted only a few times. J is TRBJ1-3 and V is TRBV4-2; a weak D match, TRBD1 (6 bases). V gave up 0 bases and J gave up 2 bases, with 14 bases separating them. Germline CDR1 and CDR2: LGHNA and YNFKEQ. The CDR3 loop spans 17 amino acids. The CDR3 sequence: CASSQETGLYTGNTIYF. CDR3 in DNA: TGTGCCAGCAGCCAAGAAACAGGGTTATACACTGGAAACACCATATATTTT.

V and J are TRBV19 and TRBJ2-1; 9 positions agree with TRBD1. Per the germline V gene, CDR1 is LNHDA and CDR2 is SQIVND (reference sequence). V was clipped by 6 bases and J by 7 bases; unmatched bases: 7. The CDR3 runs to 14 residues. The CDR3, as DNA: TGTGCCAGTAGGGTCCGGACAGGGGAGAATGAGCAGTTCTTC. This encodes CASRVRTGENEQFF.

The sample holds one count of this clone. This CDR3 reads CASGSHYGYTF. CDR3 DNA: TGTGCCAGCGGCAGTCACTATGGCTACACCTTC. The chain couples TRBV28 to TRBJ1-2; D not certain. The V end lost 8 bases, the J end lost 3 bases, and 7 bases lay between the germline ends. From germline, CDR1 is MDHEN and CDR2 SYDVKM. The CDR3 runs to 11 residues.

The J gene is TRBJ1-2, the V gene TRBV29-1, with TRBD1 matching over 7 bases. The germline V gene has CDR1 SQVTM and CDR2 ANQGSEA. V gave up 0 bases and J gave up 8 bases; unmatched junction bases: 9. The CDR3 is 14 residues long. The CDR3 region is CSVEDLGRQGGYTF. In DNA, the CDR3 is TGCAGCGTTGAAGATCTGGGTCGACAGGGCGGCTACACCTTC.

The J gene is TRBJ2-5, the V gene TRBV19; D is possibly TRBD1 or TRBD2 (5 bases each). The CDR3 runs 12 residues. Germline V gene data show CDR1 as LNHDA and CDR2 as SQIVND (reference sequence). Deletions cut 8 bases from V and 1 base from J, with 8 bases between. CDR3 DNA: TGTGCCAGTCGGGACGGCCAAGAGACCCAGTACTTC. It is translated as CASRDGQETQYF.

The rearrangement links TRBV2 to TRBJ2-7; the D is unclear. Germline V CDR1 and CDR2: SNHLY, FYNNEI. This CDR3 has 11 amino acids. Trimming removed 8 bases from V and 6 bases from J, with 11 bases in between. In DNA form, the CDR3 reads TGTGCCAGCCACTGGTTGAGCGAGCAGTACTTC. It specifies CASHWLSEQYF.

The chain joins TRBV2 to TRBJ2-3, with D uncertain. The CDR3 has 16 residues. V was pared by 5 bases and J by 0 bases, with 15 bases between. In germline, CDR1 is SNHLY, CDR2 FYNNEI. The CDR3 sequence: CASSKLAGTSTDTQYF. CDR3 bases: TGTGCCAGCAGTAAGCTGGCTGGTACTAGCACAGATACGCAGTATTTT.

The V and J genes are TRBV11-3 and TRBJ1-6; no clear D. Trimming shortened V by 5 bases and J by 7 bases, and 12 bases separated the two germline ends. Germline CDR1 reads SGHNT; CDR2 reads YENEEA. The CDR3 spans 14 residues. CDR3 protein: CASSLGDTNSPLHF. Written as DNA, the CDR3 is TGTGCCAGCAGCCTCGGGGATACGAATTCACCCCTCCACTTT.

J is TRBJ2-1 and V is TRBV29-1; D gene ambiguous. V was clipped by 1 base and J by 5 bases, with 9 bases between them. This CDR3 is 13 amino acids long. The germline V gene has CDR1 SQVTM and CDR2 ANQGSEA. The CDR3 region is CSVEAWTNNEQFF. Here the CDR3 DNA reads TGCAGCGTTGAAGCCTGGACCAACAATGAGCAGTTCTTC.

Note on this clone: Relative to the germline gene, one junction end is altered; a read error may explain this. Other DNA sequences in this sample translate to the same CDR3. The rearrangement uses TRBV6-1 and TRBJ1-4; unclear D gene. CDR1 and CDR2 from the germline V gene are MNHNS and SASEGT. This CDR3 contains 14 residues. The CDR3 region is CASRTDLENEKLFF. For the CDR3, the DNA is TGTGCCAGCAGGACTGACTTGGAGAATGAAAAGCTGTTTTTT.

The genes are TRBV5-6 and TRBJ2-1; possibly TRBD1 or TRBD2 for D (5 bases each). The CDR3 sequence is 17 residues long. Trimming shortened V by 4 bases and J by 8 bases, and 25 bases separated the two germline ends. Germline V lookup: CDR1 SGHDT, CDR2 YYEEEE. CDR3 sequence (DNA): TGTGCCAGCAGCCCCCCCCGGGGAGCTATCCTAGGGGATGAGCAGTTCTTC. It is translated as CASSPPRGAILGDEQFF.

V and J are TRBV2 and TRBJ2-5, with D hard to call. V gave up 4 bases and J gave up 4 bases, with 4 bases separating them. Germline CDR1 reads SNHLY; CDR2 reads FYNNEI. The CDR3 is 11 amino acids. The CDR3 DNA sequence: TGTGCCAGCAGTGTGCGAGAGACCCAGTACTTC. Protein sequence: CASSVRETQYF.

This chain joins TRBV13 and TRBJ2-4; tentatively, D is TRBD1 or TRBD2 (5 bases each). Germline CDR1 is PRHDT and CDR2 is FYEKMQ (reference sequence). The CDR3 spans 15 residues. The ends were cut back, 1 base at V and 3 bases at J, with 10 bases in the middle. The CDR3 sequence is CASSLDGGGKNIQYF. CDR3 DNA: TGTGCCAGCAGCTTAGATGGGGGTGGCAAAAACATTCAGTACTTC.

As regards this clone: In the same sample, other DNA sequences code for this CDR3. V is TRBV18 and J is TRBJ2-5; TRBD1 is a possible D gene (6 bases). Trimming shortened V by 0 bases and J by 2 bases, and 7 bases separated the two germline ends. Germline V gives CDR1 KGHSH, CDR2 LQKENI. This CDR3 is 14 amino acids long. The CDR3 DNA reads TGTGCCAGCTCACCACCCGGGACACAAGAGACCCAGTACTTC. The encoded protein is CASSPPGTQETQYF.

CDR3 DNA: TGTGCCAGCTCACCACCTAGGGACAAACTAACCGAAGCTTTCTTT. As protein: CASSPPRDKLTEAFF. The chain uses TRBV18 and TRBJ1-1; D is perhaps TRBD1 (6 bases). V lost 0 bases and J lost 8, with 16 bases in between. The CDR3 is made up of 15 amino acids. Germline V gene sequence: CDR1 KGHSH, CDR2 LQKENI.

Only a few counts were recorded for this clone. At one end, the junction sequence differs from germline, possibly due to a read error. The chain has TRBV7-7 and TRBJ2-7; possible D gene TRBD1, 6 bases. CDR1 is SSHAT and CDR2 is FNYEAQ in the germline V gene (reference sequence). This CDR3 has 15 amino acids. Here the CDR3 reads CASSLGSGTPYEQYF. The DNA of the CDR3 is TGTGCTAGCAGCTTAGGCTCGGGGACACCCTACGAGCAGTACTTC.

This clone has just one count. The chain links TRBV6-1 to TRBJ2-3; unclear D gene. The CDR3 is 14 residues long. Germline assignment: CDR1 MNHNS and CDR2 SASEGT. The V end was cut by 6 bases, the J end by 4 bases, with 14 bases between. The CDR3 bases are TGTGCCAGCAGGTATCGGGTTTTGGCAGATACGCAGTATTTT. This encodes CASRYRVLADTQYF.

The chain has TRBV7-8 and TRBJ2-7, with D possibly matching TRBD1 (7 bases). The germline V and J ends were trimmed by 7 bases and 5 bases, with 15 bases remaining between them. The CDR3 is 13 amino acids. The germline V gene encodes CDR1 SGHVS and CDR2 FQNEAQ. Here the CDR3 reads CASTNRGLDEQYF. The CDR3 region has the DNA TGTGCCAGCACGAACAGGGGACTCGACGAGCAGTACTTC.

This clone showed up just a few times. V and J are TRBV25-1 and TRBJ1-6; possible D gene TRBD1, 6 bases. Trimming took 2 bases from V and 6 from J, leaving 14 bases between them. Germline lookup yields CDR1 MGHDK and CDR2 SYGVNS. This CDR3 comprises 16 residues. The CDR3 loop is CASSELGSGANSPLHF. CDR3 sequence (DNA): TGTGCCAGCAGTGAACTGGGGTCAGGGGCTAATTCACCCCTCCACTTT.

The chain uses TRBV6-5 and TRBJ2-5, with 10 bases identical to TRBD2. CDR1 MNHEY and CDR2 SVGAGI come from the germline V gene. CDR3 length: 14 amino acids. With 3 bases clipped from V and 5 bases from J, the junction kept 3 bases outside the gene matches. The CDR3: CASSYGLAEETQYF. Written as DNA, the CDR3 is TGTGCCAGCAGTTATGGACTAGCGGAGGAGACCCAGTACTTC.

The V and J genes are TRBV7-2 and TRBJ1-5; TRBD1 might be the D (6 bases). The V and J ends lost 1 base and 7 bases respectively, with 8 bases between them. The CDR3 consists of 13 residues. The V gene's germline CDR1 is SGHTA and CDR2 FQGNSA. CDR3 in DNA: TGTGCCAGCAGCTTAGAGCAGGGGCAGCCCCAGCATTTT. It is translated as CASSLEQGQPQHF.

The rearrangement joins TRBV27 to TRBJ1-1, with D possibly being TRBD1 (6 bases). CDR3 length: 14 residues. V lost 8 bases and J lost 4, with 17 bases in between. Germline CDR1 and CDR2: MNHEY and SMNVEV (reference sequence). CDR3: CASSYGGGVTEAFF. In DNA form, the CDR3 reads TGTGCCAGCTCTTACGGGGGGGGCGTCACTGAAGCTTTCTTT.

The chain links TRBV7-9 to TRBJ2-1, with 11 bases lining up with TRBD1. The CDR3 has 15 residues. The V segment lost 4 bases and the J segment 7 bases; nucleotides outside the gene matches: 6. Germline loops: CDR1 SEHNR, CDR2 FQNEAQ (reference sequence). CDR3 DNA: TGTGCCAGCAGCTCCGGACAGGGGGCTAAGAATGAGCAGTTCTTC. Its protein product is CASSSGQGAKNEQFF.

The chain couples TRBV19 to TRBJ2-7; D is tentatively TRBD1 or TRBD2 (6 bases each). The CDR3 is made up of 13 amino acids. The germline V gene has CDR1 LNHDA and CDR2 SQIVND (reference sequence). Trimming removed 5 bases at V and 3 bases at J, with 11 bases between. CDR3 bases: TGTGCCAGTAGTCCGGGGGCCGGCTACGAGCAGTACTTC. Residues: CASSPGAGYEQYF.

The CDR3 sequence: CASSDDREGVYGYTF. CDR3 sequence (DNA): TGTGCCAGCAGTGATGACAGGGAGGGGGTTTACGGCTACACCTTC. The chain joins TRBV25-1 to TRBJ1-2; 7 bases agree with TRBD1. CDR3 length equals 15 residues. Germline assignment: CDR1 MGHDK and CDR2 SYGVNS. The V and J ends lost 3 bases and 8 bases, in that order; junction bases with no gene match: 12.

The rearrangement links TRBV5-6 to TRBJ2-7, with D uncertain. CDR1 is SGHDT, CDR2 YYEEEE, per germline. The V end was cut by 4 bases, the J end by 2 bases, with 10 bases between. CDR3 length equals 13 residues. The DNA for the CDR3 is TGTGCCAGCAGCCTTCGTGGGGCCTACGAGCAGTACTTC. It yields the protein CASSLRGAYEQYF.

In DNA, the CDR3 is TGTGCCAGCAGGGAGAGGGGTCAGCCCCAGCATTTT. Protein product: CASRERGQPQHF. The J gene is TRBJ1-5, the V gene TRBV28; D is perhaps TRBD1 (5 bases). The V end was cut by 6 bases, the J end by 6 bases, with 9 bases between. This CDR3 comprises 12 residues. The germline gives CDR1 MDHEN, CDR2 SYDVKM.

The chain couples TRBV5-6 to TRBJ2-7; D remains unclear. The V and J ends lost 2 bases and 3 bases respectively, with 6 bases between them. Germline CDR1 is SGHDT and CDR2 is YYEEEE. CDR3 length: 12 amino acids. The CDR3 sequence: CASSFNDYEQYF. CDR3 coding DNA: TGTGCCAGCAGCTTCAACGACTACGAGCAGTACTTC.

The genes are TRBV6-4 and TRBJ2-3, with D possibly matching TRBD1 (5 bases). This CDR3 comprises 13 residues. Per germline, CDR1 MRHNA and CDR2 SNTAGT. V was pared by 8 bases and J by 6 bases, with 15 bases between. The CDR3 DNA is TGTGCCAGCGGACCCGCTGGGGCTGATACGCAGTATTTT. It yields the protein CASGPAGADTQYF.

The chain employs TRBV4-2 and TRBJ2-7, with unresolved D. There are 14 residues in the CDR3. Trimming shortened V by 5 bases and J by 5 bases, and 16 bases separated the two germline ends. Germline assignment: CDR1 LGHNA and CDR2 YNFKEQ. The CDR3 sequence: CASSVGSLLDEQYF. The CDR3 region has the DNA TGTGCCAGCAGCGTAGGCTCCCTCCTTGACGAGCAGTACTTC.